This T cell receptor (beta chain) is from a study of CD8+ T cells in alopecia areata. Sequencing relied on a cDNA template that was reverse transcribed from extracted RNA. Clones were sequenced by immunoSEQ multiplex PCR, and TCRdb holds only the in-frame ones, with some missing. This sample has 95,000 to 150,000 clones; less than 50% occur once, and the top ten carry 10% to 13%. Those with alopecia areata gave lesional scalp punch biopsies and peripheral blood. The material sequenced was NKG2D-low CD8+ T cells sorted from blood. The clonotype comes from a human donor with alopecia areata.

The DNA of the CDR3 is TGCAGCGTTGATTTCGGAGGCGAAGCTTTCTTT. Translation gives CSVDFGGEAFF. The chain joins TRBV29-1 to TRBJ1-1; D unresolved. The V and J ends lost 3 bases and 8 bases respectively, with 10 bases between them. CDR1 is SQVTM and CDR2 is ANQGSEA in the germline V gene. This CDR3 has 11 residues.